This entry lists 7 T cell receptor beta chains sequenced from one sample in a study of T cells after yellow fever vaccination. TCRdb reprocessed the 5' RACE reads with MiXCR, giving one entry per CDR3 protein. The sample carries around 250,000 distinct CDR3 sequences, less than 8.5% recorded once. The input for sequencing was CD4+ T cells sorted from PBMCs, taken 15 days after the yellow fever booster vaccination. The receptors originated from a man aged 30 to 45 who received the YFV17D yellow fever vaccine.

Many counts were recorded for this clonotype. The chain employs TRBV24-1 and TRBJ2-5; D ambiguous. Trimming removed 4 bases from V and 2 bases from J, with 10 bases in between. Per the germline V gene, CDR1 is KGHDR and CDR2 is SFDVKD. The CDR3 loop spans 14 amino acids. The CDR3, as DNA: TGTGCCACCAGTGAGGCCAGACGGCAAGAGACCCAGTACTTC. It codes for CATSEARRQETQYF.

This clonotype was observed a handful of times. The J gene is TRBJ2-7, the V gene TRBV4-3; the D is unclear. Germline V CDR1 and CDR2: LGHNA, YSLEER. V shed 0 bases and J shed 7 bases, with 10 bases lying between them. The CDR3 extends over 13 amino acids. The CDR3: CASSQEHSQEQYF. CDR3 DNA sequence: TGCGCCAGCAGCCAAGAGCATAGCCAAGAGCAGTACTTC.

Ten or more counts support this clonotype. The V gene is TRBV7-2, the J gene TRBJ2-3; D unclear. Germline lookup yields CDR1 SGHTA and CDR2 FQGNSA. This CDR3 spans 13 amino acids. V dropped 5 bases and J dropped 6 bases, with 12 bases sitting between them. The CDR3 DNA is TGTGCCAGCAGCGCGGACCCTGGGGATACGCAGTATTTT. Its translation: CASSADPGDTQYF.

The chain has TRBV7-2 and TRBJ2-3; D remains ambiguous. The germline gives CDR1 SGHTA, CDR2 FQGNSA. The CDR3 totals 14 residues. Trimming pared 3 bases from V and 6 bases from J, leaving 13 bases between. Here the CDR3 reads CASSLTFREDTQYF. In DNA, the CDR3 is TGTGCCAGCAGCTTGACCTTTAGAGAGGATACGCAGTATTTT.

The table lists this clonotype with a few counts. The genes are TRBV20-1 and TRBJ2-1; 7 bases map to TRBD2. The CDR3 has 15 amino acids. With V trimmed by 0 bases and J by 7 bases, 9 bases remained unmatched. Per germline, CDR1 DFQATT and CDR2 SNEGSKA (reference sequence). This chain's CDR3 is CSARDPRGRGNEQFF. Written as DNA, the CDR3 is TGCAGTGCTAGAGACCCTCGCGGGAGAGGGAATGAGCAGTTCTTC.

The CDR3 nucleotides read TGTGCCAGCAGGCTTTCGACAGGGAGTGATAACGAGCAGTACTTC. It yields the protein CASRLSTGSDNEQYF. This chain uses TRBV5-4 with TRBJ2-7, with 7 bases that match TRBD1. Germline CDR1 and CDR2: SGHNT and YYREEE (reference sequence). CDR3 length: 15 amino acids. The trim removed 5 bases at V and 5 bases at J, leaving 13 bases unmatched.

The gene calls are TRBV6-6 and TRBJ1-6; D is undetermined. The germline gives CDR1 MNHNY, CDR2 SVGAGI (reference sequence). The CDR3 contains 12 residues. V was pared by 4 bases and J by 16 bases, with 14 bases between. The CDR3 DNA is TGTGCCAGCAGTTTCCGGGTTATGACTCTCCACTTT. Protein product: CASSFRVMTLHF.